The T cell receptor beta chain under discussion was sequenced for a study of T cell changes during pregnancy in multiple sclerosis. TCRdb keeps only in-frame clones here, not all; method: immunoSEQ multiplex PCR. The data show around 56,000 clones, 90% seen once. The sample was peripheral blood, taken in the first trimester of pregnancy. The sequence derives from a female donor in good health, enrolled as a control in a pregnancy study.

DNA of the CDR3: TGTGCCATCAGTGCCGGGACTGGGATGCGTGAGACCCAGTACTTC. It yields the protein CAISAGTGMRETQYF. The chain couples TRBV10-3 to TRBJ2-5, with TRBD2 as a possible D gene (6 bases). Germline V gives CDR1 ENHRY, CDR2 SYGVKD. The CDR3 spans 15 residues. V was pared by 4 bases and J by 5 bases, with 17 bases between.